At least ten counts were recorded for the clone carrying this TCR beta chain. Its antigen remains unidentified. Stable hyperthyroidism meant no ophthalmopathy within 18 months of follow-up. This CDR3 is 14 amino acids long. V lost 5 bases and J 9 bases, leaving 17 bases between the germline ends. The data derive from a study of Graves' ophthalmopathy and Graves' hyperthyroidism. Broader study findings: In predicting ophthalmopathy progression, the model reached around 66% sensitivity and around 72% specificity.

The authors amplified TCR beta CDR3 regions from RNA transcripts. RT-PCR with HTBI primers came first, then second-round multiplex PCR. TCRdb reanalysed the multiplex PCR reads using MiXCR and keeps one entry per CDR3 protein. The sample consists of about 380,000 distinct CDR3 sequences, roughly 15% of them appearing once. The sequencing sample was made of peripheral blood. V and J are TRBV12-3 or TRBV12-4 and TRBJ1-5, with D perhaps matching TRBD1 (5 bases). The TCR sequence derives from a woman aged 18-29 years with stable Graves' hyperthyroidism. The DNA for the CDR3 is TGTGCCAGCAGTCTGACTAGGGGCGGAGGGCCCCAGCATTTT. Translation gives CASSLTRGGGPQHF.